This T cell receptor (beta chain) was recovered during a study of T cells in Graves' hyperthyroidism and ophthalmopathy. The study, taken as a whole, reports: Blood shared most expanded thyroid clonotypes above 0.001.

This CDR3 region has 18 residues. Germline CDR1 reads LNHNV; CDR2 reads YYDKDF (reference sequence). Losses at the gene ends were 1 base for V and 1 base for J; bases not matched to a gene: 8. RNA transcripts yielded amplified TCR beta CDR3 regions. With the HTBI primer set, the TCR CDR3 went through a first round of RT-PCR. TCRdb analysed the multiplex PCR reads with MiXCR anew, one entry per CDR3 protein. The profile shows about 400,000 distinct CDR3 sequences, less than 20% of them singletons. Turning to this clonotype: Its specificity is unknown.

Fresh peripheral blood, roughly 10 ml, was the source of the PBMCs. The chain links TRBV15 to TRBJ1-5; TRBD1 agrees at 9 bases. The TCR comes from a woman aged 18-29 years with Graves' hyperthyroidism that later progressed to Graves' ophthalmopathy. The sample taken for sequencing was blood. This CDR3 is CATSRVGQGNKSNQPQHF. The CDR3 DNA is TGTGCCACCAGCAGAGTGGGACAGGGTAATAAAAGCAATCAGCCCCAGCATTTT.